These 14 T cell receptor beta chains share one sample of origin, sequenced in a study of tumor-infiltrating lymphocytes in primary liver carcinoma. Both RNA and DNA were isolated together from about 19-30 mg of bulk tissue that had not been sorted. Synthesis of TCR beta cDNA was carried out from around 540 ng total RNA with a constant-region primer. Amplification in three nested multiplex PCR rounds with slightly modified ARM-PCR gave rise to TCR beta libraries. With TRBV1-TRBV30 forward primers and a C-beta reverse primer, the first two PCR rounds were run for about 10 cycles each. TCRdb analysed the multiplex PCR reads with MiXCR anew, one entry per CDR3 protein. The table includes about 78,000 distinct CDR3 sequences, over 55% detected once. The sequenced sample consisted of liver tumor tissue from sampling region 4. Subset: tumor region T4, right-lateral pole. The receptors shown here come from a woman aged 60 to 75 with primary liver carcinoma and hepatitis B virus infection.

Worth noting for this clonotype: Germline is not matched at one junction end, which may reflect a read error. The chain joins TRBV6-1 to TRBJ1-4, with a possible D match to TRBD1 (6 bases). CDR1 is MNHNS, CDR2 SASEGT, per germline. The CDR3 runs 14 residues. The CDR3 sequence is CASTRGRANGKLFF. The DNA for the CDR3 is TGTGCCAGTACCAGGGGCCGGGCTAATGGAAAACTGTTTTTT.

For this clonotype: Compared with germline, one end of the junction differs, possibly owing to a read error. The CDR3 spells CASRGGTNGSSYNEQFF. The CDR3 region has the DNA TGTGCCAGCAGGGGAGGGACTAACGGGAGTTCCTACAATGAACAGTTCTTC. The J gene is TRBJ2-1, the V gene TRBV12-3 or TRBV12-4; the match to TRBD2 covers 7 bases. The CDR3 is 17 amino acids.

As to this clonotype: An end of the junction does not agree with germline; a read error may underlie this. The chain recombines TRBV11-1 with TRBJ2-2; D not resolved. Per germline, CDR1 SGHAT and CDR2 FQDESV (reference sequence). The CDR3 runs to 17 residues. The CDR3 here is CANSARPFLVNTGELFF. In DNA, the CDR3 is TGTGCCAACAGCGCCCGGCCATTCTTAGTTAACACGGGGGAGCTGTTTTTT.

As to this clonotype: A read error may produce the germline difference seen at one junction end. The chain joins TRBV4-1 to TRBJ1-2; D remains ambiguous. Germline V lookup: CDR1 MGHRA, CDR2 YSYEKL. This CDR3 has 11 amino acids. CDR3 DNA: TGCGCCAACAGCCAAGTCAATAGCCCAGTCTTC. Translating gives CANSQVNSPVF.

Regarding this clonotype: Lacking the conserved final phenylalanine or tryptophan, this CDR3 likely reflects a read error. This CDR3 reads CSSSDVAGGSIDTQYL. The CDR3 DNA reads TGTTCCAGCAGTGACGTAGCGGGAGGGTCCATAGATACGCAGTATTTG. This sequence joins TRBV6-4 and TRBJ2-3, with 11 bases fitting TRBD2. Germline V lookup: CDR1 MRHNA, CDR2 SNTAGT. The CDR3 runs to 16 residues.

About this clonotype itself: A read error may produce the germline difference seen at one junction end. The CDR3 DNA reads as TGTGGCAGCAGCCCAGGGACAGGCACTGAAGCTTTCTTT. It is translated as CGSSPGTGTEAFF. This chain connects TRBV11-2 to TRBJ1-1; the match to TRBD1 covers 8 bases. CDR1 and CDR2 (germline): SGHAT, FQNNGV. The CDR3 has 13 amino acids.

This clonotype appeared a single time. Likely a read error: the CDR3 ends without its conserved phenylalanine or tryptophan. It is unclear where the CDR3 begins or ends on the DNA, so no DNA is shown, and the CDR3 is as TCRdb lists it. V usage is TRBV6-6 and J usage is TRBJ1-2; the D call TRBD1 from the table was never checked on the DNA. The CDR3 is 11 amino acids long, termini counted. Germline-derived CDR1 and CDR2 are MNHNY and SVGAGI (reference sequence). This CDR3 reads CASSQTGGNTL.

For this clonotype: The conserved phenylalanine or tryptophan is not found at the CDR3 terminus, so this likely reflects a read error. The V call is TRBV29-1, the J call TRBJ2-2; D possibly matches TRBD1 or TRBD2 (6 bases each). The CDR3 is 12 residues long. Germline V gene lookup returns CDR1 SQVTM and CDR2 ANQGSEA. The CDR3 region has the DNA TGTAGCGTTGGGTGGGGGGCCGGGGTGCTGTTTATT. This codes for CSVGWGAGVLFI.

The chain joins TRBV12-3 or TRBV12-4 to TRBJ2-7; 7 bases line up with TRBD1. V lost 3 bases and J lost 9; bases outside the gene matches: 11. This CDR3 comprises 14 residues. The CDR3: CASSFSPTGVLQYF. As DNA, the CDR3 is TGTGCCAGCAGTTTTTCCCCTACAGGGGTTTTGCAGTACTTC.

The chain carries TRBV7-3 and TRBJ2-3, with 7 bases fitting TRBD2. The CDR3 extends over 14 amino acids. The germline V gene has CDR1 SGHTA and CDR2 FQGTGA. With 5 bases clipped from V and 4 bases from J, the junction kept 6 bases outside the gene matches. The CDR3 spells CASSTNGRSDTQYF. The DNA for the CDR3 is TGTGCCAGCAGCACCAACGGGAGGTCAGATACGCAGTATTTT. The complete variable domain, with remaining parts taken from reference TRBV7-3 and TRBJ2-3, reads GAGVSQTPSNKVTEKGKYVELRCDPISGHTALYWYRQSLGQGPEFLIYFQGTGAADDSGLPNDRFFAVRPEGSVSTLKIQRTERGDSAVYLCASSTNGRSDTQYFGPGTRLTVL.

A word on this clonotype: At one end, the junction sequence differs from germline, possibly due to a read error. The V gene is TRBV6-2 or TRBV6-3, the J gene TRBJ2-7; 11 nucleotides line up with TRBD2. This CDR3 is built from 15 residues. Per the germline V gene, CDR1 is MNHEY and CDR2 is SVGEGT. CDR3 DNA sequence: TGTGTCAGCATCAAAGCTAGCGGGAGGTTGTACGAGCAGTACTTC. Encoded protein: CVSIKASGRLYEQYF.

To note about this clonotype: Because it lacks the conserved phenylalanine or tryptophan at the end, this CDR3 is likely a read error. Because the CDR3's place on the DNA is in doubt, the DNA is left out and the CDR3 is given as listed by TCRdb. The rearrangement joins TRBV11-2 to TRBJ2-2. The CDR3 is made up of 12 amino acids, end residues included. Per the germline V gene, CDR1 is SGHAT and CDR2 is FQNNGV. The CDR3 protein is CASTDVTGELLS.

Comment on this clonotype: Relative to the germline gene, one junction end is altered; a read error may explain this. The rearrangement links TRBV18 to TRBJ2-1, with D perhaps TRBD1 or TRBD2 (5 bases each). The CDR3 has 16 amino acids. Germline V gene lookup returns CDR1 KGHSH and CDR2 LQKENI. CDR3 nucleotides: TGTGACAGCTCACCCCGGGGCGGGCAAGCCTACAATGAGCAGATCTTC. It codes for CDSSPRGGQAYNEQIF.

In regard to this clonotype: The junction and the germline gene differ at one end; a read error may be behind it. The CDR3 sequence: CASSLVLARGHGDEQYF. The CDR3 bases are TGCGCCAGCAGCTTGGTACTAGCCCGGGGGCACGGGGACGAGCAGTATTTC. The chain couples TRBV5-1 to TRBJ2-7; D is tentatively TRBD1 or TRBD2 (6 bases each). This CDR3 region has 17 residues. Per the germline V gene, CDR1 is SGHRS and CDR2 is YFSETQ. Combining the CDR3 with reference TRBV5-1 and TRBJ2-7 gives the whole variable domain KAGVTQTPRYLIKTRGQQVTLSCSPISGHRSVSWYQQTPGQGLQFLFEYFSETQRNKGNFPGRFSGRQFSNSRSEMNVSTLELGDSALYLCASSLVLARGHGDEQYFGPGTRLTVT.